The 11 T cell receptor beta chains in this list originate from one sample, sequenced in a study of blood T cell repertoires in COVID-19. Method: immunoSEQ multiplex PCR; TCRdb's copy keeps in-frame clones and lacks some. This table holds approximately 230,000 clones, roughly 88% found once. Sequenced sample: peripheral blood. These receptors were obtained from an elderly man with acute or convalescent COVID-19.

This chain links TRBV11-3 with TRBJ2-2; 8 nucleotides agree with TRBD2. Germline V CDR1 and CDR2: SGHNT, YENEEA. Trimming cost V 4 bases and J 6 bases; bases outside gene matches: 4. The CDR3 loop spans 14 amino acids. CDR3 coding DNA: TGTGCCAGCAGCTCGGGACTAGATCCCGGGGAGCTGTTTTTT. Translating it yields CASSSGLDPGELFF. Complete variable domain (other parts from reference TRBV11-3 and TRBJ2-2): EAGVVQSPRYKIIEKKQPVAFWCNPISGHNTLYWYLQNLGQGPELLIRYENEEAVDDSQLPKDRFSAERLKGVDSTLKIQPAELGDSAVYLCASSSGLDPGELFFGEGSRLTVL.

The V call is TRBV29-1, the J call TRBJ2-7; TRBD2 might be the D (5 bases). V gave up 4 bases and J gave up 7 bases, with 14 bases separating them. Germline values: CDR1 SQVTM, CDR2 ANQGSEA. This CDR3 has 12 amino acids. CDR3 nucleotide sequence: TGCAGCGTTGCAGCTGTTGGGGAGGAGCAGTACTTC. The encoded protein is CSVAAVGEEQYF.

This clone occurred once. The chain carries TRBV7-2 and TRBJ2-1; TRBD2 might be the D (7 bases). The CDR3 length is 16 residues. Trimming took off 2 bases at V and 3 bases at J, with 14 bases between the two ends. Per germline, CDR1 SGHTA and CDR2 FQGNSA. The CDR3 sequence is CASSLRGSGIYNEQFF. In DNA form, the CDR3 reads TGTGCCAGCAGCTTAAGGGGGAGCGGGATCTACAATGAGCAGTTCTTC.

J is TRBJ1-6 and V is TRBV3-1 (or the pseudogene TRBV3-2), with D possibly being TRBD1 (6 bases). The V end lost 6 bases, the J end lost 7 bases, and 10 bases lay between the germline ends. Germline V gene sequence: CDR1 LGHDT, CDR2 YNNKEL (reference sequence). CDR3 length: 13 residues. CDR3: CASRPRGNSPLHF. The CDR3 DNA follows: TGTGCCAGCAGGCCCAGGGGAAATTCACCCCTCCACTTT.

The chain uses TRBV18 and TRBJ2-3, with TRBD2 as a possible D gene (5 bases). The CDR3 runs 15 residues. Germline CDR1 and CDR2: KGHSH and LQKENI. The V gene lost 2 bases and the J gene lost 0 bases, with 9 bases spanning the gap. The CDR3: CASSPVRDSTDTQYF. The CDR3 bases are TGTGCCAGCTCACCAGTTCGGGATAGCACAGATACGCAGTATTTT.

The DNA for the CDR3 is TGTGCCAGTACCGGCGTACACAGGGCCCAAGAGACCCAGTACTTC. It codes for CASTGVHRAQETQYF. The chain carries TRBV19 and TRBJ2-5, with D possibly being TRBD1 (6 bases). This CDR3 is built from 15 residues. Deletions cut 7 bases from V and 1 base from J, with 16 bases between. Germline CDR1 LNHDA, CDR2 SQIVND (reference sequence). The full variable domain, with the rest looked up from reference TRBV19 and TRBJ2-5, is DGGITQSPKYLFRKEGQNVTLSCEQNLNHDAMYWYRQDPGQGLRLIYYSQIVNDFQKGDIAEGYSVSREKKESFPLTVTSAQKNPTAFYLCASTGVHRAQETQYFGPGTRLLVL.

J is TRBJ1-2 and V is TRBV6-5; D remains unclear. Trimming pared 5 bases from V and 6 bases from J, leaving 16 bases between. Germline loops: CDR1 MNHEY, CDR2 SVGAGI. CDR3 size: 14 residues. In nucleotides, the CDR3 is TGTGCCAGCAGTCCTCGGCAGGCCGTGCATGGCTACACCTTC. This sequence encodes CASSPRQAVHGYTF.

This chain links TRBV29-1 with TRBJ2-1, with TRBD1 matching 10 bases. The CDR3 sequence is 12 residues long. V trimming: 6 bases; J trimming: 7 bases; junction bases outside the gene matches: 3. Germline values: CDR1 SQVTM, CDR2 ANQGSEA. CDR3 amino acids: CSVDRGGNEQFF. The CDR3 DNA sequence: TGCAGCGTGGACAGGGGGGGGAATGAGCAGTTCTTC.

The chain combines TRBV5-1 with TRBJ1-1; 9 bases are shared with TRBD1. J gave up 1 base and V 0 bases, and 4 bases lay outside the gene matches. The CDR3 extends over 16 amino acids. CDR1 is SGHRS and CDR2 is YFSETQ in the germline V gene. The CDR3 nucleotides read TGCGCCAGCAGCTTGGCCGGACAGGGGAGGAACACTGAAGCTTTCTTT. Amino acids: CASSLAGQGRNTEAFF. The variable domain in full, with the rest retrieved from reference TRBV5-1 and TRBJ1-1, is KAGVTQTPRYLIKTRGQQVTLSCSPISGHRSVSWYQQTPGQGLQFLFEYFSETQRNKGNFPGRFSGRQFSNSRSEMNVSTLELGDSALYLCASSLAGQGRNTEAFFGQGTRLTVV.

This chain connects TRBV7-8 to TRBJ2-3, with D possibly being TRBD2 (6 bases). CDR1 SGHVS and CDR2 FQNEAQ come from the germline V gene. Trimming left V 5 bases short and J 5 bases short, with 8 bases between. The CDR3 totals 12 residues. The CDR3 DNA sequence: TGTGCCAGCAGCCCCGGGGGAGATACGCAGTATTTT. Translation: CASSPGGDTQYF.

The chain joins TRBV28 to TRBJ1-2; tentatively, D is TRBD1 (5 bases). Trimming cost V 5 bases and J 8 bases, with 12 bases left between them. There are 12 residues in the CDR3. From germline, CDR1 is MDHEN and CDR2 SYDVKM. In nucleotides, the CDR3 is TGTGCCAGCAGTCCCAGGGTAAGGGGCTACACCTTC. Translated, it gives CASSPRVRGYTF.